Below are 15 T cell receptor beta chains sequenced from a single sample in a study of T cell clusters in autoimmune cytopenias. Multiplex touch-down PCR amplified TRB using TRB-A and TRB-B pools in one tube. One entry per CDR3 protein, without DNA, is what TCRdb gives after re-calling the multiplex PCR reads. The sample has thousands of distinct CDR3 sequences. TRB amplification used 200 to 250 ng of peripheral blood genomic DNA. The specimen sequenced was peripheral blood. These receptors were collected from a human donor with an autoimmune cytopenia or autoimmune hepatitis (not recorded which).

This clonotype ranks as medium-sized in terms of frequency. This chain joins TRBV6-6 and TRBJ2-3; without DNA, the TCRdb call of TRBD1 cannot be checked. Germline assignment: CDR1 MNHNY and CDR2 SVGAGI (reference sequence). The CDR3 has 17 residues. The CDR3: CASSYSPLEVSTDTQYF.

The chain employs TRBV6-1 and TRBJ1-1. The CDR3 has 13 amino acids. Germline CDR1 is MNHNS and CDR2 is SASEGT. CDR3 sequence reads: CASSFQERTEAFF.

Measured by frequency, this clonotype is medium-sized. This chain joins TRBV12-3 or TRBV12-4 and TRBJ2-3; TCRdb lists TRBD2, though no DNA is available to test this call. The CDR3 runs 15 residues. CDR3 in amino acids: CASSLDGRAGDTQYF.

This clonotype ranks as medium-sized (0.01 to 0.1%) in terms of frequency. This chain joins TRBV29-1 and TRBJ1-2; the TCRdb D gene call, TRBD1, has no DNA to confirm it. Germline V gives CDR1 SQVTM, CDR2 ANQGSEA. This CDR3 spans 15 amino acids. The CDR3 protein is CSVAPDPGLNYGYTF.

The chain is built from TRBV20-1 and TRBJ1-2. Looked up from germline, CDR1 is DFQATT and CDR2 is SNEGSKA (reference sequence). The CDR3 has 16 residues. The CDR3 region is CSARDATVTKRGGYTF.

The gene calls are TRBV7-9 and TRBJ2-7; there is no DNA to check the TCRdb D call of TRBD1. This CDR3 is built from 13 residues. Germline lookup yields CDR1 SEHNR and CDR2 FQNEAQ (reference sequence). CDR3 residues: CASSFLAGGEQYF. Drawing the rest from reference TRBV7-9 and TRBJ2-7, the complete variable domain is DTGVSQNPRHKITKRGQNVTFRCDPISEHNRLYWYRQTLGQGPEFLTYFQNEAQLEKSRLLSDRFSAERPKGSFSTLEIQRTEQGDSAMYLCASSFLAGGEQYFGPGTRLTVT.

The rearrangement links TRBV9 to TRBJ1-3; the D call of TRBD1 rests on TCRdb alone, since no DNA is present to check it. CDR1 is SGDLS, CDR2 YYNGEE, per germline. This CDR3 region has 18 residues. The CDR3 spells CASSVEPRSVGDGNTIYF. The entire variable domain, with the rest obtained from reference TRBV9 and TRBJ1-3, is as follows: DSGVTQTPKHLITATGQRVTLRCSPRSGDLSVYWYQQSLDQGLQFLIQYYNGEERAKGNILERFSAQQFPDLHSELNLSSLELGDSALYFCASSVEPRSVGDGNTIYFGEGSWLTVV.

This chain connects TRBV27 to TRBJ2-1; the D call from TCRdb, TRBD1, cannot be confirmed without DNA. The CDR3 is 15 residues long. Germline CDR1 and CDR2: MNHEY and SMNVEV (reference sequence). The CDR3 region is CASSSLQGSYNEQFF.

The chain couples TRBV6-1 to TRBJ1-1; lacking DNA, the TRBD1 call made by TCRdb goes unchecked. Germline V CDR1 and CDR2: MNHNS, SASEGT. The CDR3 is 14 residues long. The CDR3 loop is CASSGQVLNTEAFF.

The rearrangement links TRBV10-3 to TRBJ1-5; there is no DNA to check the TCRdb D call of TRBD1. This CDR3 contains 15 residues. Germline V CDR1 and CDR2: ENHRY, SYGVKD. CDR3: CAISDARTGNQPQHF.

Judged by frequency, this clonotype is medium-sized. The chain joins TRBV7-2 to TRBJ1-1. The CDR3 contains 14 residues. The germline V gene has CDR1 SGHTA and CDR2 FQGNSA. CDR3 loop: CASSLNSLNTEAFF.

The chain employs TRBV15 and TRBJ2-5; TCRdb proposes TRBD2, but this gene call is untestable without DNA. This CDR3 region has 17 residues. CDR1 LNHNV and CDR2 YYDKDF come from the germline V gene (reference sequence). The CDR3 reads CATSRGGTSDSGETQYF. Together with reference TRBV15 and TRBJ2-5, the CDR3 gives the full variable domain: DAMVIQNPRYQVTQFGKPVTLSCSQTLNHNVMYWYQQKSSQAPKLLFHYYDKDFNNEADTPDNFQSRRPNTSFCFLDIRSPGLGDTAMYLCATSRGGTSDSGETQYFGPGTRLLVL.

V is TRBV6-5 and J is TRBJ2-3; TCRdb calls TRBD1, which cannot be checked without DNA. Germline V CDR1 and CDR2: MNHEY, SVGAGI. The CDR3 loop spans 14 amino acids. The CDR3 protein is CASRKQGTTDTQYF.

The chain carries TRBV7-9 and TRBJ1-4; without DNA, the TCRdb call of TRBD1 cannot be checked. This CDR3 region has 14 residues. Per germline, CDR1 SEHNR and CDR2 FQNEAQ (reference sequence). CDR3 protein: CASSTGATNEKLFF.

The CDR3 protein is CAISDPSGLAGGLDTQYF. This sequence joins TRBV10-3 and TRBJ2-3; TCRdb indicates TRBD2, and absent DNA this call remains unverified. Germline V gene data show CDR1 as ENHRY and CDR2 as SYGVKD. CDR3 length: 18 amino acids.